This TCR beta chain appears in the sequencing data of a study of resident and recirculating memory T cells in vitiligo. This clone was detected once. Trimming removed 1 base at V and 4 bases at J, with 10 bases between. This CDR3 is built from 14 residues. The germline V gene encodes CDR1 LGHNA and CDR2 YSLEER. The repertoire was sequenced with immunoSEQ multiplex PCR; TCRdb's copy has only in-frame clones and lacks some. The sample records 40,000 to 45,000 clones, about nine tenths being singletons. Sequencing input: blood. This TCR derives from a male donor with vitiligo. V is TRBV4-3 and J is TRBJ1-1; TRBD1 might be the D (5 bases). Here the CDR3 reads CASSQADMFTEAFF. The CDR3 DNA is TGCGCCAGCAGCCAAGCGGACATGTTCACTGAAGCTTTCTTT.